This T cell receptor (beta chain) is from a study of shared clonotypes between healthy human individuals. Using immunoSEQ multiplex PCR, the repertoire was profiled, and TCRdb retains in-frame clones only, with some absent. The sample records about 2,200,000 clones, 85% to 95% being singletons. A remark on this clone: What it recognizes is unknown.

Study-level findings and limits: The expectation was that sequencing depth would affect clonotype sharing among donors.

Cells designated naive CD8 were CD45RO-negative and were positively selected for CCR7, with terminally differentiated effector memory CD45RA+ cells excluded. Donors comprised healthy HIV-negative adults lacking recent acute infections or vaccinations. The specimen sequenced was naive CD8+ T cells from PBMCs. The clonotype comes from a man in his late teens or twenties in good health. Some clones in this sample may be carry-over from other donors' samples.

The CDR3 DNA follows: TGTGCCTGGAGTGTGCCTCACAGGGGGTCGTACGAGCAGTACTTC. Translating it yields CAWSVPHRGSYEQYF. The V and J genes are TRBV30 and TRBJ2-7; 8 bases fit TRBD1. Per the germline V gene, CDR1 is GTSNPN and CDR2 is SVGIG (reference sequence). The CDR3 is made up of 15 amino acids. V lost 0 bases and J lost 4; bases outside the gene matches: 8.